This T cell receptor beta chain originates from a study of cytomegalovirus exposure and HLA in healthy donors. Across the study: Some 87 million unique TCRs from HLA-typed donors were held in an early release of data.

PCR primers comprised 60 Vbeta and 13 Jbeta primers. Method: immunoSEQ multiplex PCR; TCRdb's copy keeps in-frame clones and lacks some. The sample comprises about 130,000 clones, under 90% of which are singletons, and approximately 4% rests with the top ten. The V and J ends lost 5 bases and 4 bases, in that order; junction bases with no gene match: 6. The CDR3 spans 15 residues. The germline CDR1 and CDR2 sequences are SEHNR and FQNEAQ (reference sequence). The rearrangement links TRBV7-9 to TRBJ2-2, with TRBD1 matching 8 bases. The sequence was obtained from a woman aged 40 to 50 in good health and CMV-seronegative. The sequencing sample was made of PBMCs. As DNA, the CDR3 is TGTGCCAGCAGCCCTCAGGGGGCGAGCACCGGGGAGCTGTTTTTT. Protein: CASSPQGASTGELFF.